The 7 T cell receptor beta chains below come from one sample, sequenced in a study of T cells in tuberculosis. Repertoires were generated with immunoSEQ multiplex PCR, while TCRdb's copy carries only in-frame clones and drops some. The table records roughly 34,000 clones, 87% of them present only once. Time point meaning: new active TB diagnosis, blood taken before or within 7 days of starting treatment. The source material was PBMCs, sampled at tuberculosis diagnosis. Receptors were obtained from an adult with tuberculosis.

The V gene is TRBV4-3, the J gene TRBJ2-1; TRBD2 agrees at 7 bases. Losses at the gene ends were 0 bases for V and 4 bases for J; bases not matched to a gene: 6. Germline V gene data show CDR1 as LGHNA and CDR2 as YSLEER. This CDR3 contains 16 residues. CDR3 in amino acids: CASSQEVLAAYNEQFF. CDR3 DNA: TGCGCCAGCAGCCAAGAGGTTCTAGCGGCGTACAATGAGCAGTTCTTC.

The chain joins TRBV28 to TRBJ1-5, with a possible D match to TRBD1 (5 bases). The CDR3 runs to 14 residues. Germline values: CDR1 MDHEN, CDR2 SYDVKM. V was trimmed by 4 bases and J by 5 bases, leaving 12 bases between them. CDR3 DNA: TGTGCCAGCAGTTCACAGGAGGGCTATCAGCCCCAGCATTTT. Translated, it gives CASSSQEGYQPQHF.

This chain links TRBV5-1 with TRBJ1-2; no clear D gene. Trimming took 3 bases from V and 0 from J, leaving 9 bases between them. The CDR3 is 14 amino acids. Germline V gene lookup returns CDR1 SGHRS and CDR2 YFSETQ. Written as DNA, the CDR3 is TGCGCCAGCAGCTCTACCCGGGCTAACTATGGCTACACCTTC. This sequence encodes CASSSTRANYGYTF.

This sequence joins TRBV5-1 and TRBJ1-1; TRBD1 agrees at 7 bases. CDR3 length equals 15 residues. Trimming removed 3 bases from V and 3 bases from J; junction bases left unmatched: 8. The germline V gene encodes CDR1 SGHRS and CDR2 YFSETQ. In nucleotides, the CDR3 is TGCGCCAGCAGCTCCCACAGGGGAGGAGACACTGAAGCTTTCTTT. It encodes CASSSHRGGDTEAFF.

This chain joins TRBV6-1 and TRBJ2-1, with D possibly matching TRBD2 (6 bases). The CDR3 contains 15 residues. Germline V CDR1 and CDR2: MNHNS, SASEGT. With 5 bases removed from V and 3 bases from J, the gap between germline ends came to 14 bases. The CDR3 DNA follows: TGTGCCAGCAGTACCGGGAGATCTTTCTACAATGAGCAGTTCTTC. Translating gives CASSTGRSFYNEQFF.

This rearrangement joins TRBV9 to TRBJ2-1; 8 bases are a match to TRBD2. J lost 3 bases, V lost 0 bases, and 8 bases had no gene match. The CDR3 consists of 17 residues. Germline V gene lookup returns CDR1 SGDLS and CDR2 YYNGEE. The CDR3 DNA sequence: TGTGCCAGCAGCGTAGCTCCGGGGGGGCCATTCTACAATGAGCAGTTCTTC. Its protein product is CASSVAPGGPFYNEQFF.

V usage is TRBV7-9 and J usage is TRBJ2-4; the D gene is possibly TRBD1 (6 bases). V lost 1 base, J lost 0 bases, and 13 bases lay in between. Germline-derived CDR1 and CDR2 are SEHNR and FQNEAQ (reference sequence). This CDR3 is 17 amino acids long. This CDR3 reads CASSLVGQRLAKNIQYF. As DNA, the CDR3 is TGTGCCAGCAGCTTAGTCGGACAGAGGTTAGCCAAAAACATTCAGTACTTC.